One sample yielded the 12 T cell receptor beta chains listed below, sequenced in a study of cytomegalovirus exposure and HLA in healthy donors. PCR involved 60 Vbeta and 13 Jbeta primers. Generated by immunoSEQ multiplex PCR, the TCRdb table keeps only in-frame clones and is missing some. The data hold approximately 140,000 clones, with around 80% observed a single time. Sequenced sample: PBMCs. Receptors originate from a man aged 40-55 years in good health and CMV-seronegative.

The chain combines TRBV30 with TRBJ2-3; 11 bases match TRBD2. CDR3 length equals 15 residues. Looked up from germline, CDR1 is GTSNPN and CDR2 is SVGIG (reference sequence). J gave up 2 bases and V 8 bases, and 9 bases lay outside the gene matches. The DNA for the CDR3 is TGTGCCGGGGCCGGGACTAGCGGTACCACAGATACGCAGTATTTT. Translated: CAGAGTSGTTDTQYF.

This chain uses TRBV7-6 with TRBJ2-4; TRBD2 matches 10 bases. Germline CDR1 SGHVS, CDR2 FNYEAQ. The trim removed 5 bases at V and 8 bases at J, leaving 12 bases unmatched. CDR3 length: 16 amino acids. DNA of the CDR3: TGTGCCAGCAGCACACCTCAAAGCGGGGGGGGAGACATTCAGTACTTC. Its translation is CASSTPQSGGGDIQYF.

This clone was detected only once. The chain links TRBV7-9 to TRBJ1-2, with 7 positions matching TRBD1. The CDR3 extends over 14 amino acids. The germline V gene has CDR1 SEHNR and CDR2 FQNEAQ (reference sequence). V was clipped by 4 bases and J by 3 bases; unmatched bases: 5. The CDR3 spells CASSWGTAYYGYTF. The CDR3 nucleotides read TGTGCCAGCAGCTGGGGGACAGCCTACTATGGCTACACCTTC. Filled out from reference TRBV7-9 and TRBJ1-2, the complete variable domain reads DTGVSQNPRHKITKRGQNVTFRCDPISEHNRLYWYRQTLGQGPEFLTYFQNEAQLEKSRLLSDRFSAERPKGSFSTLEIQRTEQGDSAMYLCASSWGTAYYGYTFGSGTRLTVV.

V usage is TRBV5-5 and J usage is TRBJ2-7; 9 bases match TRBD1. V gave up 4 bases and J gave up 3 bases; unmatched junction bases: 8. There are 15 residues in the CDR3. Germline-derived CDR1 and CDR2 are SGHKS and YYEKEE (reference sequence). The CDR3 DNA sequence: TGTGCCAGCAGCCGAGGACAGGGGTATGGCTACGAGCAGTACTTC. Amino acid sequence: CASSRGQGYGYEQYF. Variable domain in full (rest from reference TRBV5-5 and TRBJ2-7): DAGVTQSPTHLIKTRGQQVTLRCSPISGHKSVSWYQQVLGQGPQFIFQYYEKEERGRGNFPDRFSARQFPNYSSELNVNALLLGDSALYLCASSRGQGYGYEQYFGPGTRLTVT.

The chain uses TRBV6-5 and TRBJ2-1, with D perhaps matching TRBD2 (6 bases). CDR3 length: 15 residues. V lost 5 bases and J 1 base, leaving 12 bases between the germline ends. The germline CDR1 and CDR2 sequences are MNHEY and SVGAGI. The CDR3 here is CASSASAPSYNEQFF. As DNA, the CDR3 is TGTGCCAGCAGTGCTAGCGCGCCGTCCTACAATGAGCAGTTCTTC.

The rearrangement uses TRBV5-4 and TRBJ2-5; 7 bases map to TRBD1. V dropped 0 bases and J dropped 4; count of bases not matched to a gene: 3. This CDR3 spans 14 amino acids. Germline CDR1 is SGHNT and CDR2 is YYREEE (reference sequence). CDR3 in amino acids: CASSLETGRETQYF. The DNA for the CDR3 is TGTGCCAGCAGCTTGGAGACAGGGCGAGAGACCCAGTACTTC.

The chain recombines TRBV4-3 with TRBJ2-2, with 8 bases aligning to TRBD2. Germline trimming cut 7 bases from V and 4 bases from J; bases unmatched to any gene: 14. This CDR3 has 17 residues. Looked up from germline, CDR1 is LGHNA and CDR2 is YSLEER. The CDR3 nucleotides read TGCGCCAGCACCGTACAACCGGGGGGGGCGGGCACCGGGGAGCTGTTTTTT. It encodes CASTVQPGGAGTGELFF.

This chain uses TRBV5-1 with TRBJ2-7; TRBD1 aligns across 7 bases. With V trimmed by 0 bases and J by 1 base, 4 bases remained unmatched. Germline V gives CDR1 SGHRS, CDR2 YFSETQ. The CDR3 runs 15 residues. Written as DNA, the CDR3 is TGCGCCAGCAGCTTGGAAGGGGGCAATTCCTACGAGCAGTACTTC. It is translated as CASSLEGGNSYEQYF. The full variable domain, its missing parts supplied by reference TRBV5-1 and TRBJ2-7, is KAGVTQTPRYLIKTRGQQVTLSCSPISGHRSVSWYQQTPGQGLQFLFEYFSETQRNKGNFPGRFSGRQFSNSRSEMNVSTLELGDSALYLCASSLEGGNSYEQYFGPGTRLTVT.

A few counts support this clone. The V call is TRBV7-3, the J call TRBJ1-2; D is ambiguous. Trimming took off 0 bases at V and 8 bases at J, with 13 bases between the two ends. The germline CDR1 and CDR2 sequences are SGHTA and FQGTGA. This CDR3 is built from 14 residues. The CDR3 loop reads CASSLTLEGVGYTF. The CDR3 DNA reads TGTGCCAGCAGCTTAACGTTGGAGGGCGTAGGCTACACCTTC.

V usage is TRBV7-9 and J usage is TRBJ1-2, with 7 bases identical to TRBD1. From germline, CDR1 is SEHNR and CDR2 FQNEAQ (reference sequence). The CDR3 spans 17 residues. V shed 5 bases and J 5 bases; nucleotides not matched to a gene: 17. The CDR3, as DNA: TGTGCCAGCAGCCTACGACAGGGTGAAGGGTCCGGGTATGGCTACACCTTC. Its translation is CASSLRQGEGSGYGYTF. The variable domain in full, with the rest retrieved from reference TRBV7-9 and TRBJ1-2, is DTGVSQNPRHKITKRGQNVTFRCDPISEHNRLYWYRQTLGQGPEFLTYFQNEAQLEKSRLLSDRFSAERPKGSFSTLEIQRTEQGDSAMYLCASSLRQGEGSGYGYTFGSGTRLTVV.

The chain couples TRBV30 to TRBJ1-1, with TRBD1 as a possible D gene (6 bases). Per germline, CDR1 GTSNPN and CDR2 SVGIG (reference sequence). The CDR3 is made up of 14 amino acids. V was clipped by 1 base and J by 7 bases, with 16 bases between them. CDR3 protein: CAWSAERQVGEAFF. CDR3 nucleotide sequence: TGTGCCTGGAGTGCGGAACGACAGGTTGGTGAAGCTTTCTTT.

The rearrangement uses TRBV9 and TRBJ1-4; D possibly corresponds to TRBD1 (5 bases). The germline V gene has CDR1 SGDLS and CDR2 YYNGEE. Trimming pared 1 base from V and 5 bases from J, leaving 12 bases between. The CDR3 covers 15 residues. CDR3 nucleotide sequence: TGTGCCAGCAGCGTACTGGGGACTGAGAATGAAAAACTGTTTTTT. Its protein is CASSVLGTENEKLFF.